This T cell receptor beta chain emerged from a study of molecular identifiers for immune sequencing clone quantification. Overall study results and limits: More than 97% of effector molecules, versus under 1% of naive-cell molecules, belonged to clones above 20 RNA copies. Amid approximately 1 million naive cells, spiked Jurkat TCR RNA from one cell was reportedly still detectable.

TCRdb reanalysed the PCR reads using MiXCR and keeps one entry per CDR3 protein. The sample includes nearly 55,000 distinct CDR3 sequences, roughly a third of them seen just once. Sorted cell numbers of roughly 20,000 to 1,000,000, with 10%, 30% or 50% RNA, served as input for naive CD8 libraries. In regard to this clonotype: The target antigen is unknown.

The V end was cut by 4 bases, the J end by 5 bases, with 15 bases between. This CDR3 has 14 amino acids. CDR1 is LNHNV and CDR2 is YYDKDF in the germline V gene (reference sequence). Sequenced sample: naive CD8+ T cells from blood, with Jurkat cell RNA spiked in. Subset denoted: FACS-sorted CD8+CD4-CCR7+CD45RA+ naive T cells. V and J are TRBV15 and TRBJ2-7; possible D gene TRBD2, 5 bases. This clonotype was obtained from a human donor in good health. Some libraries in this study had Jurkat cell RNA spiked in. The CDR3 protein is CATSNGINYDEQYF. DNA of the CDR3: TGTGCCACCAGCAACGGGATTAACTACGACGAGCAGTACTTC.